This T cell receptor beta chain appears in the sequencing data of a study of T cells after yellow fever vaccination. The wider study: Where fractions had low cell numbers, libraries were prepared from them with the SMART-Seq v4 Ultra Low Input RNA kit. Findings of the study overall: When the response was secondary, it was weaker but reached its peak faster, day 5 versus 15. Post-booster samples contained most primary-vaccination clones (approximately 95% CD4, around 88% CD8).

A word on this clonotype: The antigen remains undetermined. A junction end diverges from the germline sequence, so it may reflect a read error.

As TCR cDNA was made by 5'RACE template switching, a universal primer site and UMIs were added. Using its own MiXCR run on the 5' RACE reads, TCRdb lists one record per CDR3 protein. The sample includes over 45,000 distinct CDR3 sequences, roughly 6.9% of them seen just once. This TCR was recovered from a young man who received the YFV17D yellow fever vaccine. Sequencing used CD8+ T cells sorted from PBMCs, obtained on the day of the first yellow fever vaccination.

CDR3 nucleotides: TGTACCATCAGTTTTCCCCAAACTAGCGGGGGGTTCACAGATACGCAGTATTTT. As protein: CTISFPQTSGGFTDTQYF. This sequence joins TRBV10-3 and TRBJ2-3, with 12 bases aligning to TRBD2. The CDR3 consists of 18 residues. Germline V gene data show CDR1 as ENHRY and CDR2 as SYGVKD.